This TCR beta chain appears in the sequencing data of a study of blood T cells in healthy people across ages. V was shortened by 2 bases and J by 0 bases, with 21 bases between the two germline ends. Germline assignment: CDR1 SGHKS and CDR2 YYEKEE (reference sequence). This CDR3 comprises 20 residues. Total RNA, at least 5.5 micrograms per sample, came from PBMCs. This clonotype turned up a few times. Next came a second PCR, run for about 7 to 12 cycles, which used a sample-barcoded 5' primer along with a J-beta primer mix. Via MiXCR, TCRdb re-called the 5' RACE reads, giving one row per CDR3 protein. The table shows fewer than 600,000 distinct CDR3 sequences, with roughly a quarter occurring only once. This sample was shared with a second study, whose subject was T cells of mothers and their children. According to that study: The whole RNA yield was converted to cDNA, around 1.4 ug per 15 ul. Each mother yielded more than 8.5 million TCR beta CDR3 reads. Each child yielded several million reads.

The source of this sequence is a boy aged 2-15 years in good health. Sequencing input: blood. This chain links TRBV5-5 with TRBJ2-6; D is perhaps TRBD1 (5 bases). The chain's CDR3 is CASSFPEQVTTSSGANVLTF. Here the CDR3 DNA reads TGTGCCAGCAGCTTTCCTGAACAGGTTACCACCTCCTCTGGGGCCAACGTCCTGACTTTC.